The 9 T cell receptor beta chains reported below all come from one sample, sequenced in a study of Ad26.COV2.S vaccination and SARS-CoV-2 variants. The repertoire was sequenced with immunoSEQ multiplex PCR; TCRdb's copy has only in-frame clones and lacks some. The sample has about 350,000 clones; 92% are singletons. The material was peripheral blood, obtained after recovery from COVID-19. The receptors originated from a human donor who had recovered from COVID-19.

Points on this clone: This same CDR3 is encoded by further DNA sequences in the sample. This chain uses TRBV9 with TRBJ2-2; D ambiguous. This CDR3 region has 13 residues. The V gene lost 0 bases and the J gene lost 6 bases, with 6 bases spanning the gap. The germline V gene encodes CDR1 SGDLS and CDR2 YYNGEE. CDR3 DNA: TGTGCCAGCAGCGTAGTGGGGTCCGGGGAGCTGTTTTTT. Its translation is CASSVVGSGELFF.

The chain uses TRBV6-5 and TRBJ1-1, with 8 bases lining up with TRBD1. Germline V gene sequence: CDR1 MNHEY, CDR2 SVGAGI. With V trimmed by 8 bases and J by 5 bases, 7 bases remained unmatched. CDR3 length equals 13 residues. Written as DNA, the CDR3 is TGTGCCAGCGGAGAGACAGGGGTGACTGAAGCTTTCTTT. It encodes CASGETGVTEAFF.

This chain links TRBV19 with TRBJ1-1; tentative D call: TRBD1 (5 bases). The V and J ends lost 4 bases and 6 bases respectively, with 12 bases between them. The CDR3 contains 13 residues. Per germline, CDR1 LNHDA and CDR2 SQIVND (reference sequence). The CDR3 DNA follows: TGTGCCAGTAGTACCCAACGGGGCTCTGAAGCTTTCTTT. Translating it yields CASSTQRGSEAFF.

In its sample, this clone was seen once. J is TRBJ2-1 and V is TRBV5-6; D gene unclear. The V end lost 0 bases, the J end lost 0 bases, and 7 bases lay between the germline ends. Per germline, CDR1 SGHDT and CDR2 YYEEEE. There are 15 residues in the CDR3. This CDR3 is CASSLASFSYNEQFF. The CDR3 DNA is TGTGCCAGCAGCTTGGCCTCATTCTCCTACAATGAGCAGTTCTTC.

This clone was observed a single time. Other DNA variants within this sample encode the same CDR3. The genes are TRBV9 and TRBJ1-3; D is undetermined. Trimming took 0 bases from V and 4 from J, leaving 5 bases between them. The CDR3 loop spans 13 amino acids. Germline values: CDR1 SGDLS, CDR2 YYNGEE. The CDR3 loop reads CASSVEGGNTIYF. The CDR3 DNA follows: TGTGCCAGCAGCGTAGAAGGGGGAAACACCATATATTTT.

The CDR3 reads CASRLQGRQYF. CDR3 bases: TGTGCCAGCAGATTACAGGGTAGGCAGTACTTC. This chain uses TRBV6-5 with TRBJ2-7, with D possibly being TRBD1 (6 bases). Germline V lookup: CDR1 MNHEY, CDR2 SVGAGI. This CDR3 is built from 11 residues. Trimming left V 6 bases short and J 9 bases short, with 12 bases between.

The CDR3 DNA reads as TGCAGTGCTTTCCGACTGGAGACCCAGTACTTC. Its translation: CSAFRLETQYF. This sequence joins TRBV20-1 and TRBJ2-5; no firm D call. The germline V gene has CDR1 DFQATT and CDR2 SNEGSKA (reference sequence). The CDR3 has 11 amino acids. V was shortened by 5 bases and J by 5 bases, with 9 bases between the two germline ends.

As for this clone: A single base separates this from a much larger clone, so it may be a read error. The V gene is TRBV6-5, the J gene TRBJ1-1; D remains unclear. This CDR3 region has 12 residues. Per germline, CDR1 MNHEY and CDR2 SVGAGI. Deletions cut 6 bases from V and 2 bases from J, with 7 bases between. CDR3 amino acids: CASRRGNTEAFF. In DNA, the CDR3 is TGTGCCAGCAGGAGAGGTAACACTGAAGCTTTCTTT.

The V gene is TRBV9, the J gene TRBJ2-3, with 7 bases fitting TRBD2. The germline CDR1 and CDR2 sequences are SGDLS and YYNGEE. V trimming: 1 base; J trimming: 6 bases; junction bases outside the gene matches: 5. This CDR3 region has 14 residues. The CDR3 here is CASSVWLAADTQYF. CDR3 nucleotide sequence: TGTGCCAGCAGCGTATGGCTAGCGGCGGATACGCAGTATTTT. Variable domain in full (rest from reference TRBV9 and TRBJ2-3): DSGVTQTPKHLITATGQRVTLRCSPRSGDLSVYWYQQSLDQGLQFLIQYYNGEERAKGNILERFSAQQFPDLHSELNLSSLELGDSALYFCASSVWLAADTQYFGPGTRLTVL.